The 27 T cell receptor beta chains presented below share a single source sample, sequenced in a study of PD-L1 blockade in urothelial cancer. Sequenced by immunoSEQ multiplex PCR; TCRdb stores in-frame clones only, minus some. Of about 48,000 clones in the sample, 70% to 90% were seen once. Time point of the sample: peripheral blood 6 weeks after treatment start. The sequencing here drew on PBMCs, taken around atezolizumab (anti-PD-L1) treatment. All receptors come from a man aged 65-85 years with urothelial cancer.

The V gene is TRBV29-1, the J gene TRBJ2-3; D is uncertain. V was trimmed by 1 base and J by 4 bases, leaving 12 bases between them. The germline gives CDR1 SQVTM, CDR2 ANQGSEA. This CDR3 has 14 amino acids. DNA for the CDR3: TGCAGCGTTGAAGGTTCCGAGGTAGCAGATACGCAGTATTTT. Its protein is CSVEGSEVADTQYF.

This rearrangement joins TRBV20-1 to TRBJ1-2, with TRBD1 matching 8 bases. V gave up 3 bases and J gave up 8 bases; unmatched junction bases: 2. The germline gives CDR1 DFQATT, CDR2 SNEGSKA (reference sequence). The CDR3 loop spans 11 amino acids. CDR3 bases: TGCAGTGCTAGGGGGACAGGCGGCTACACCTTC. Amino acids: CSARGTGGYTF.

This chain uses TRBV5-1 with TRBJ2-1, with D possibly being TRBD2 (6 bases). Germline lookup yields CDR1 SGHRS and CDR2 YFSETQ. The CDR3 sequence is 15 residues long. The ends were cut back, 0 bases at V and 5 bases at J, with 12 bases in the middle. In DNA, the CDR3 is TGCGCCAGCAGCTTGGGACAGCGGGCGAACAATGAGCAGTTCTTC. This gives the protein CASSLGQRANNEQFF.

This clone was counted ten times or more. The rearrangement uses TRBV4-1 and TRBJ2-1, with TRBD2 matching over 12 bases. CDR3 size: 17 residues. The ends lost 3 bases at V and 4 bases at J; junction bases unmatched: 7. Looked up from germline, CDR1 is MGHRA and CDR2 is YSYEKL. Here the CDR3 reads CASSHSLAGGPYNEQFF. The CDR3, as DNA: TGCGCCAGCAGCCACTCCCTAGCGGGAGGGCCGTACAATGAGCAGTTCTTC.

This clone was observed once. This rearrangement joins TRBV7-3 to TRBJ2-5; a possible D gene is TRBD2 (6 bases). V lost 2 bases and J 5 bases, leaving 9 bases between the germline ends. The CDR3 is 13 amino acids. Germline CDR1 reads SGHTA; CDR2 reads FQGTGA. The CDR3 spells CASSLGTQETQYF. The CDR3 DNA follows: TGTGCCAGCAGCTTAGGGACTCAGGAGACCCAGTACTTC.

The chain recombines TRBV7-9 with TRBJ1-2; 7 bases are a match to TRBD1. The CDR3 covers 13 residues. V lost 5 bases and J lost 4; bases outside the gene matches: 4. The germline V gene encodes CDR1 SEHNR and CDR2 FQNEAQ (reference sequence). DNA for the CDR3: TGTGCCAGCAGCCCGGGACAGCTCTATGGCTACACCTTC. Translating it yields CASSPGQLYGYTF.

A few counts support this clone. This chain uses TRBV2 with TRBJ2-5; D call uncertain. V was pared by 7 bases and J by 2 bases, with 5 bases between. This CDR3 contains 11 residues. The germline V gene encodes CDR1 SNHLY and CDR2 FYNNEI. CDR3 in amino acids: CASTKQETQYF. For the CDR3, the DNA is TGTGCCAGCACTAAACAAGAGACCCAGTACTTC.

The rearrangement links TRBV4-1 to TRBJ2-1, with D hard to call. The V gene's germline CDR1 is MGHRA and CDR2 YSYEKL. The CDR3 length is 14 residues. V dropped 0 bases and J dropped 5 bases, with 8 bases sitting between them. This CDR3 reads CASSQDLSNNEQFF. In DNA, the CDR3 is TGCGCCAGCAGCCAAGATTTGAGCAACAATGAGCAGTTCTTC.

This clone has only one observation. CDR3 residues: CASSLSGRARTNEKLFF. The CDR3 DNA reads TGTGCCAGCAGTTTAAGTGGCAGGGCCCGAACTAATGAAAAACTGTTTTTT. The genes are TRBV27 and TRBJ1-4, with a possible D match to TRBD1 (5 bases). Looked up from germline, CDR1 is MNHEY and CDR2 is SMNVEV (reference sequence). The CDR3 extends over 17 amino acids. V was trimmed by 2 bases and J by 1 base, leaving 14 bases between them.

This rearrangement joins TRBV10-3 to TRBJ2-7, with 10 bases identical to TRBD2. Germline lookup yields CDR1 ENHRY and CDR2 SYGVKD. The CDR3 runs 19 residues. The ends lost 0 bases at V and 2 bases at J; junction bases unmatched: 13. CDR3 sequence (DNA): TGTGCCATCAGTGAGTCGACGGCTAGCGGGAGAGCTGATCCCTACGAGCAGTACTTC. Protein sequence: CAISESTASGRADPYEQYF.

The chain uses TRBV28 and TRBJ2-3; 11 bases line up with TRBD2. The V gene's germline CDR1 is MDHEN and CDR2 SYDVKM. V lost 6 bases, J lost 2 bases, and 7 bases stayed unmatched. The CDR3 length is 16 residues. The CDR3 here is CASSSGTSGFTDTQYF. The CDR3, as DNA: TGTGCCAGCAGCTCCGGGACTAGCGGTTTCACAGATACGCAGTATTTT.

The V call is TRBV19, the J call TRBJ1-4, with TRBD1 matching 7 bases. Trimming cost V 4 bases and J 7 bases; bases outside gene matches: 15. The CDR3 extends over 17 amino acids. Germline CDR1 reads LNHDA; CDR2 reads SQIVND (reference sequence). This CDR3 is CASSKAGRGAQAEKLFF. CDR3 DNA: TGTGCCAGTAGTAAGGCCGGCAGGGGGGCGCAGGCTGAAAAACTGTTTTTT.

The gene calls are TRBV5-1 and TRBJ1-3; TRBD1 matches at 8 bases. V shed 5 bases, J shed 6 bases, and the junction held 7 bases outside the gene matches. Germline V gives CDR1 SGHRS, CDR2 YFSETQ. The CDR3 has 14 residues. The CDR3 bases are TGCGCCAGCAGTCCCGGACAGGGCTTAAACACCATATATTTT. Amino acid sequence: CASSPGQGLNTIYF.

The chain employs TRBV11-2 and TRBJ2-5, with 7 bases matching TRBD1. Germline V gene data show CDR1 as SGHAT and CDR2 as FQNNGV. J lost 3 bases, V lost 0 bases, and 4 bases had no gene match. CDR3 size: 15 residues. DNA of the CDR3: TGTGCCAGCAGCTTAGACGGGACAGAAGAAGAGACCCAGTACTTC. Its translation is CASSLDGTEEETQYF.

CDR3 sequence: CASSTSGNPGELFF. In DNA, the CDR3 is TGTGCCAGCAGTACTAGCGGGAATCCCGGGGAGCTGTTTTTT. The chain joins TRBV7-9 to TRBJ2-2, with 10 bases identical to TRBD2. Trimming at V came to 6 bases and at J to 6 bases, leaving 4 bases not matched to a gene. The CDR3 is 14 residues long. Germline assignment: CDR1 SEHNR and CDR2 FQNEAQ (reference sequence).

The rearrangement links TRBV18 to TRBJ1-1, with 9 bases lining up with TRBD1. The CDR3 spans 15 residues. Trimming cost V 3 bases and J 5 bases; bases outside gene matches: 7. Per germline, CDR1 KGHSH and CDR2 LQKENI. CDR3 coding DNA: TGTGCCAGCTCACCGGAGGGACAGGGAGAAACTGAAGCTTTCTTT. Protein sequence: CASSPEGQGETEAFF.

The J gene is TRBJ2-7, the V gene TRBV4-1; 9 bases agree with TRBD1. CDR3 length: 12 amino acids. The germline V gene has CDR1 MGHRA and CDR2 YSYEKL. J was trimmed by 7 bases and V by 6 bases; bases with no gene match: 4. CDR3 sequence (DNA): TGCGCCAGCAGGGACAGGGGAGGTGAGCAGTACTTC. The encoded protein is CASRDRGGEQYF.

The chain joins TRBV12-5 to TRBJ2-7, with D tentatively TRBD1 (5 bases). The ends were cut back, 4 bases at V and 0 bases at J, with 7 bases in the middle. Germline V gene lookup returns CDR1 LGHNT and CDR2 FRNRAP. There are 13 residues in the CDR3. CDR3 sequence (DNA): TGTGCTAGTGGTTCCGACAGCTCCTACGAGCAGTACTTC. It translates to CASGSDSSYEQYF.

V usage is TRBV5-1 and J usage is TRBJ2-3, with TRBD1 identical over 7 bases. Trimming cost V 0 bases and J 5 bases; bases outside gene matches: 12. CDR3 length: 17 amino acids. Germline CDR1 SGHRS, CDR2 YFSETQ. The CDR3 region has the DNA TGCGCCAGCAGCTTGGCCAGAGGGGGCGACTATGGAGATACGCAGTATTTT. Translation gives CASSLARGGDYGDTQYF.

The rearrangement links TRBV28 to TRBJ2-2, with a possible D match to TRBD1 (6 bases). V dropped 6 bases and J dropped 6 bases, with 11 bases sitting between them. This CDR3 spans 13 amino acids. Germline V gene data show CDR1 as MDHEN and CDR2 as SYDVKM. CDR3 nucleotide sequence: TGTGCCAGCAGCTCGACAGGTCCCGGGGAGCTGTTTTTT. This sequence encodes CASSSTGPGELFF.

V gene TRBV21-1 combines with J gene TRBJ2-7; the table's D gene call, TRBD1, was not cross checked with the DNA. TRBV21-1 is recorded as a pseudogene. The CDR3 is made up of 15 amino acids. For the CDR3, the DNA is TGTGCCAGCAGCAAAGAACAGTCAAGCTCCTACGAGCAGTACTTC. This gives the protein CASSKEQSSSYEQYF.

This chain uses TRBV10-2 with TRBJ2-3, with 9 positions matching TRBD2. CDR3 length: 16 residues. Germline assignment: CDR1 WSHSY and CDR2 SAAADI. V was pared by 3 bases and J by 9 bases, with 13 bases of the junction left unmatched. The CDR3 nucleotides are TGCGCCAGCAGTGAATCGGCGGGAGGGCCGTTGGAGACGCAGTATTTT. Translation: CASSESAGGPLETQYF.

The rearrangement links TRBV7-6 to TRBJ2-5, with 8 bases fitting TRBD1. This CDR3 contains 13 residues. J was trimmed by 5 bases and V by 4 bases; bases with no gene match: 3. Germline CDR1 SGHVS, CDR2 FNYEAQ. The CDR3, as DNA: TGTGCCAGCAGCTCCGGACAGGGCGAGACCCAGTACTTC. It translates to CASSSGQGETQYF.

The chain joins TRBV5-5 to TRBJ2-7; TRBD1 might be the D (5 bases). The CDR3 covers 15 residues. Between the trimmed V and J ends, which lost 0 bases and 3 bases, there was a span of 13 bases. CDR1 and CDR2 from the germline V gene are SGHKS and YYEKEE (reference sequence). CDR3 protein: CASSLEGVQYYEQYF. The CDR3 nucleotides are TGTGCCAGCAGCTTGGAAGGGGTCCAGTACTACGAGCAGTACTTC. The full variable domain, rest sourced from reference TRBV5-5 and TRBJ2-7, is DAGVTQSPTHLIKTRGQQVTLRCSPISGHKSVSWYQQVLGQGPQFIFQYYEKEERGRGNFPDRFSARQFPNYSSELNVNALLLGDSALYLCASSLEGVQYYEQYFGPGTRLTVT.

This clone came up once. The rearrangement links TRBV6-6 to TRBJ2-7; D perhaps matches TRBD1 (6 bases). V was cut by 0 bases and J by 0 bases, with 9 bases left in between. This CDR3 is 15 amino acids long. Germline lookup yields CDR1 MNHNY and CDR2 SVGAGI (reference sequence). The CDR3 protein is CASSYSGQSSYEQYF. CDR3 DNA sequence: TGTGCCAGCAGTTACTCTGGACAGAGCTCCTACGAGCAGTACTTC.

This rearrangement joins TRBV9 to TRBJ2-1; 11 nucleotides match TRBD1. V was pared by 3 bases and J by 4 bases, with 9 bases of the junction left unmatched. Germline CDR1 and CDR2: SGDLS and YYNGEE. The CDR3 is 17 amino acids. The CDR3, as DNA: TGTGCCAGCAGCGCCCGGACAGGGGGCCACATGTACAATGAGCAGTTCTTC. Translated: CASSARTGGHMYNEQFF.

The chain carries TRBV29-1 and TRBJ2-7; 10 bases map to TRBD1. Germline CDR1 SQVTM, CDR2 ANQGSEA. The junction had 4 bases not matched to a gene; V was cut back by 4 bases and J by 1 base. CDR3 length: 14 amino acids. CDR3 sequence reads: CSVGGDRGSYEQYF. The CDR3 region has the DNA TGCAGCGTTGGAGGGGACAGGGGTTCCTACGAGCAGTACTTC.